These 9 T cell receptor beta chains originate from one sample sequenced in a study of blood T cell repertoires in COVID-19. Clones were read by immunoSEQ multiplex PCR, and TCRdb kept only the in-frame ones, dropping some. Among fewer than 200,000 clones, roughly 80% were seen once, and the ten largest hold around 7.9%. Sequences were obtained from PBMCs or T cells enriched from blood (not recorded which). The receptor set was obtained from a man aged 45-65 years who had recovered from COVID-19.

The chain couples TRBV2 to TRBJ1-3, with D perhaps matching TRBD1 (6 bases). Per the germline V gene, CDR1 is SNHLY and CDR2 is FYNNEI. V was trimmed by 5 bases and J by 0 bases, leaving 11 bases between them. This CDR3 has 15 residues. Written as DNA, the CDR3 is TGTGCCAGCAGTCGGACAGCGAGCTCTGGAAACACCATATATTTT. Its translation: CASSRTASSGNTIYF. Looking up the rest from reference TRBV2 and TRBJ1-3 gives the full variable domain: EPEVTQTPSHQVTQMGQEVILRCVPISNHLYFYWYRQILGQKVEFLVSFYNNEISEKSEIFDDQFSVERPDGSNFTLKIRSTKLEDSAMYFCASSRTASSGNTIYFGEGSWLTVV.

The chain employs TRBV7-9 and TRBJ1-5; no firm D call. This CDR3 comprises 12 residues. The V gene lost 3 bases and the J gene lost 4 bases, with 4 bases spanning the gap. Germline assignment: CDR1 SEHNR and CDR2 FQNEAQ (reference sequence). The CDR3 loop is CASSFSNQPQHF. Here the CDR3 DNA reads TGTGCCAGCAGCTTTAGTAATCAGCCCCAGCATTTT.

V gene TRBV18 combines with J gene TRBJ2-7, with D perhaps TRBD2 (5 bases). Trimming removed 2 bases at V and 2 bases at J, with 10 bases between. CDR1 and CDR2 (germline): KGHSH, LQKENI. The CDR3 is 14 residues long. The chain's CDR3 is CASSPDTGTYEQYF. The DNA of the CDR3 is TGTGCCAGCTCACCAGACACCGGGACCTACGAGCAGTACTTC.

The chain combines TRBV15 with TRBJ1-5, with no clear D. V was trimmed by 1 base and J by 4 bases, leaving 2 bases between them. Germline CDR1 and CDR2: LNHNV and YYDKDF (reference sequence). The CDR3 covers 12 residues. DNA of the CDR3: TGTGCCACCAGCAGAGCGAATCAGCCCCAGCATTTT. It specifies CATSRANQPQHF.

The V and J genes are TRBV3-1 (or the pseudogene TRBV3-2) and TRBJ1-3; weak D call: TRBD1 (5 bases). The V end lost 4 bases, the J end lost 0 bases, and 7 bases lay between the germline ends. The germline gives CDR1 LGHDT, CDR2 YNNKEL (reference sequence). CDR3 length: 14 amino acids. The CDR3 sequence is CASSPDSSGNTIYF. In DNA, the CDR3 is TGTGCCAGCAGCCCTGACAGCTCTGGAAACACCATATATTTT.

CDR3 sequence: CASNRLGEGEAFF. CDR3 nucleotides: TGTGCCAGCAATCGCCTCGGTGAGGGTGAAGCTTTCTTT. V gene TRBV6-5 combines with J gene TRBJ1-1; D is ambiguous. The germline CDR1 and CDR2 sequences are MNHEY and SVGAGI. V gave up 7 bases and J gave up 7 bases, with 16 bases separating them. CDR3 length: 13 residues.

This chain's CDR3 is CASSPRQGNNGNTIYF. In nucleotides, the CDR3 is TGTGCCAGCAGTCCCCGACAGGGGAATAACGGAAACACCATATATTTT. The V and J genes are TRBV2 and TRBJ1-3; TRBD1 agrees at 8 bases. Germline-derived CDR1 and CDR2 are SNHLY and FYNNEI. The CDR3 length is 16 residues. Germline trimming cut 5 bases from V and 4 bases from J; bases unmatched to any gene: 10.

V usage is TRBV5-5 and J usage is TRBJ1-1; 9 bases map to TRBD1. The junction had 6 bases not matched to a gene; V was cut back by 4 bases and J by 5 bases. Germline V lookup: CDR1 SGHKS, CDR2 YYEKEE (reference sequence). CDR3 size: 14 residues. CDR3 in amino acids: CASSQRDRATEAFF. CDR3 DNA sequence: TGTGCCAGCAGCCAAAGGGACAGGGCAACTGAAGCTTTCTTT. Full variable domain (rest looked up from reference TRBV5-5 and TRBJ1-1): DAGVTQSPTHLIKTRGQQVTLRCSPISGHKSVSWYQQVLGQGPQFIFQYYEKEERGRGNFPDRFSARQFPNYSSELNVNALLLGDSALYLCASSQRDRATEAFFGQGTRLTVV.

The chain is built from TRBV7-6 and TRBJ1-1, with TRBD1 identical over 7 bases. Germline CDR1 SGHVS, CDR2 FNYEAQ. The CDR3 runs to 15 residues. V was pared by 0 bases and J by 5 bases, with 6 bases of the junction left unmatched. CDR3 loop: CASSLAGGDYTEAFF. The CDR3 DNA reads TGTGCCAGCAGCTTAGCAGGGGGCGATTATACTGAAGCTTTCTTT.